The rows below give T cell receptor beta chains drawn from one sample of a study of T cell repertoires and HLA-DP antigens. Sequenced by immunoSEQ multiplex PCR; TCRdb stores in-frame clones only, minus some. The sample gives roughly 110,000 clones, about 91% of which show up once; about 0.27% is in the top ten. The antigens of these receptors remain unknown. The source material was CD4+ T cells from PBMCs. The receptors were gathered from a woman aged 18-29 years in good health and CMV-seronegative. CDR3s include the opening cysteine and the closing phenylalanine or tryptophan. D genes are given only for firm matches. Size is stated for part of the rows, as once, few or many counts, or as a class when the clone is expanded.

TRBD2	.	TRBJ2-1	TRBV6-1	TGTGCCAGCAGTGAGGGGACTAGCGGCTTTAAGGGTGAGCAGTTCTTC	CASSEGTSGFKGEQFF
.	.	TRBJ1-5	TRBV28	TGTGCCAGCAGTTTCGGGTCCTATAGCAATCAGCCCCAGCATTTT	CASSFGSYSNQPQHF
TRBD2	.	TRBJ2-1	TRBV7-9	TGTGCCAGCAGCCCGACCGCGGCTCTAGCGGGAGGCAATGAGCAGTTCTTC	CASSPTAALAGGNEQFF
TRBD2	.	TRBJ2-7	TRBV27	TGTGCCAGCAGCCCACTAGCGGAGAGCTACGAGCAGTACTTC	CASSPLAESYEQYF
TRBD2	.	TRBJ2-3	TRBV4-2	TGTGCCAGCAGCCAAGCCGCTAGCGGGGGGGGTACGCAGTATTTT	CASSQAASGGGTQYF
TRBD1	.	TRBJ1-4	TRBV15	TGTGCCACCAGCAGAGTGGGGACAGGGGGGAAAGAAAAACTGTTTTTT	CATSRVGTGGKEKLFF
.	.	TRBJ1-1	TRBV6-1	TGTGCCAGCGGACAGCTACTGAACACTGAAGCTTTCTTT	CASGQLLNTEAFF
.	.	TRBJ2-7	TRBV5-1	TGCGCCAGCAGCCGGGACGGATCCTACGAGCAGTACTTC	CASSRDGSYEQYF
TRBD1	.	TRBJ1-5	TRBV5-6	TGTGCCAGCAGCCGCGACAGGGTTCGGACGCCCCAGCATTTT	CASSRDRVRTPQHF
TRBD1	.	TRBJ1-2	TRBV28	TGTGCCAGCGGCTACGGGACAGTTGACTATGGCTACACCTTC	CASGYGTVDYGYTF
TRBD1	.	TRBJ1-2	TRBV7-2	TGTGCCAGCAGCCCCCGTTGGGACAGGGTAAACTATGGCTACACCTTC	CASSPRWDRVNYGYTF
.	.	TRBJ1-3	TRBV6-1	TGTGCCAGCGGACGGACCGGAAACACCATATATTTT	CASGRTGNTIYF
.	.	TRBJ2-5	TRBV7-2	TGTGCCAGCAGACCGTTCAAGAAAGAGACCCAGTACTTC	CASRPFKKETQYF
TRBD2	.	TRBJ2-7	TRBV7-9	TGTGCCAGCAGCTTATTAGCGGGTGACTCCTACGAGCAGTACTTC	CASSLLAGDSYEQYF
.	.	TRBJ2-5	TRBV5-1	TGCGCCAGCAAAGGGCCCCAAGAGACCCAGTACTTC	CASKGPQETQYF
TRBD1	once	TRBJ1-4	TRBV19	TGTGCCAGTAGTCGACAGGGTGGGGAAAAACTGTTTTTT	CASSRQGGEKLFF
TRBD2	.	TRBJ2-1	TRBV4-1	TGCGCCAGCAGCCAAGACCCCCTAGCGGCCTACAATGAGCAGTTCTTC	CASSQDPLAAYNEQFF
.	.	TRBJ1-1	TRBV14	TGTGCCAGCAGCCAAGACAGTAACACTGAAGCTTTCTTT	CASSQDSNTEAFF
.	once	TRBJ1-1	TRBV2	TGTGCCAGTCGTGGGCGGCGGAACACTGAAGCTTTCTTT	CASRGRRNTEAFF
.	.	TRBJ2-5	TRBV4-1	TGCGCCAGCAGCTTCGGACGGGGGCAAGAGACCCAGTACTTC	CASSFGRGQETQYF
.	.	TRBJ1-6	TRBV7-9	TGTGCCAGCACAGGGATCGGGGGGAACTATAATTCACCCCTCCACTTT	CASTGIGGNYNSPLHF
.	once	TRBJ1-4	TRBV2	TGTGCCAGCAGTGAGGTGGGGGCGGGTGAAAAACTGTTTTTT	CASSEVGAGEKLFF
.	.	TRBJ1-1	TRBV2	TGTGCTAGCAATTCAGGGAGGGGTGAAGCTTTCTTT	CASNSGRGEAFF
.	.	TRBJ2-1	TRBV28	TGTGCCAGCACCGCTCGGGGGCCCCAGGAGCAGTTCTTC	CASTARGPQEQFF
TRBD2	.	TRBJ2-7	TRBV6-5	TGTGCCAGCAGGGCCGGGACTAGCCCAACCTACGAGCAGTACTTC	CASRAGTSPTYEQYF
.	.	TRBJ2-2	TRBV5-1	TGCGCCAGCAGCTTTCTTCAATCGAACACCGGGGAGCTGTTTTTT	CASSFLQSNTGELFF
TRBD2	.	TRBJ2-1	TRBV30	TGTGCCTGGACCCCTTGGGCGGGAGGATCCTACAATGAGCAGTTCTTC	CAWTPWAGGSYNEQFF
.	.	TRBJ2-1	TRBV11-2	TGTGCCAGCAGCGGAGTGGGAGGCGGCGAGCAGTTCTTC	CASSGVGGGEQFF
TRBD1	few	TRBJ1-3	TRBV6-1	TGTGCCAGCAGTAGACAGGGTCACACCATATATTTT	CASSRQGHTIYF
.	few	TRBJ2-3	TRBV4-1	TGCGCCAGCAGCCAAGAGGAGAACAGCGGCCCCTCCACAGATACGCAGTATTTT	CASSQEENSGPSTDTQYF
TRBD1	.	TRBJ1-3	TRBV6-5	TGTGCCAGCAGTTACTCGCGGACAGGGAGTGGAAACACCATATATTTT	CASSYSRTGSGNTIYF
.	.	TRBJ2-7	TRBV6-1	TGTGCCAGCCAGGCCCTCAGCGAGCAGTACTTC	CASQALSEQYF
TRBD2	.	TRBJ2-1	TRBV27	TGTGCCAGCAGTTTCCGAACTAGCGGGATAGCCTACAATGAGCAGTTCTTC	CASSFRTSGIAYNEQFF
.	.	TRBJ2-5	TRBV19	TGTGCCAGTAGTATCGGGACATTAGTGTACCAAGAGACCCAGTACTTC	CASSIGTLVYQETQYF
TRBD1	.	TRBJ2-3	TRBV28	TGTGCCAGCAGTTACCGGGACAGGCGCTTTGAAGATACGCAGTATTTT	CASSYRDRRFEDTQYF
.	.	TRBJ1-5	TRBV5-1	TGCGCCAGCAGCTTGGGGACAGCTAATCAGCCCCAGCATTTT	CASSLGTANQPQHF
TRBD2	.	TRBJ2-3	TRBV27	TGTGCCAGCAGTTTATCGATTGGGACTAGCCTAAGCACAGATACGCAGTATTTT	CASSLSIGTSLSTDTQYF
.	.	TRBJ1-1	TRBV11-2	TGTGCCAGCAGCCTCTCCTCGGGCTACACTGAAGCTTTCTTT	CASSLSSGYTEAFF
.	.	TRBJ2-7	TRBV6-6	TGTGCCAGCAGTTACGGTGTCCAAACCTACGAGCAGTACTTC	CASSYGVQTYEQYF
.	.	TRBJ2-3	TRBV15	TGTGCCACCACCTTTCGACTAAATCCGGACACAGATACGCAGTATTTT	CATTFRLNPDTDTQYF
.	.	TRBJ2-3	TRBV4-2	TGTGCCAGCAGCGAGGACGGAGATACGCAGTATTTT	CASSEDGDTQYF
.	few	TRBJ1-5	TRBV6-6	TGTGCCAGCAGTACCGTAAATCAGCCCCAGCATTTT	CASSTVNQPQHF
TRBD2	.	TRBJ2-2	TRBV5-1	TGCGCCAGCAGCCTTGAATTTAGCGGGAGGGTCGGCGGGGAGCTGTTTTTT	CASSLEFSGRVGGELFF
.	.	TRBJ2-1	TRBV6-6	TGTGCCAGCAGTTTCCCCGACAGCGAGATTTTCTTC	CASSFPDSEIFF
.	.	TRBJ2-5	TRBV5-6	TGTGCCAGCAGCCGAGATACAGGGATGGGGGAGACCCAGTACTTC	CASSRDTGMGETQYF
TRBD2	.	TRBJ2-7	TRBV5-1	TGCGCCAGCAGAGGGACTAGCGGATACGAGCAGTACTTC	CASRGTSGYEQYF
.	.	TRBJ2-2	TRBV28	TGTGCCAGCATCAAGGGGGGCATCACCGGGGAGCTGTTTTTT	CASIKGGITGELFF
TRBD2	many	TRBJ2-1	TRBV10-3	TGTGCCATCAGGACTAGCGGCTATGGCTCCTACAATGAGCAGTTCTTC	CAIRTSGYGSYNEQFF
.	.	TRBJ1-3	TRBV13	TGTGCCAGCAGCCCCTATCGGGTACTTGGAAACACCATATATTTT	CASSPYRVLGNTIYF
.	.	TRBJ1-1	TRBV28	TGTGCCAGCAGCCCTTTGAACACTGAAGCTTTCTTT	CASSPLNTEAFF
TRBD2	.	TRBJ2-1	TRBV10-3	TGTGCCACCGGACTAGCGGGGTACAATGAGCAGTTCTTC	CATGLAGYNEQFF
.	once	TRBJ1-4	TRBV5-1	TGCGCCAGCAGCCCAAATCGGTTCGATAATGAAAAACTGTTTTTT	CASSPNRFDNEKLFF
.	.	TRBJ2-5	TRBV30	TGTGCCTGGAACGGGGGGCAACAGACCCAGTACTTC	CAWNGGQQTQYF